These T cell receptor beta chains were read from a single sample in a study of T-cell reconstitution after alpha-beta-depleted transplantation in children. Via MiXCR, TCRdb re-called the PCR reads, giving one row per CDR3 protein. The sample yields fewer than 550,000 distinct CDR3 sequences, roughly 11% seen once. The sample here was PBMCs, mostly from graft donor cells, taken 180 days after TCRalphabeta/CD19-depleted stem cell transplant. The receptors stem from a female patient aged 2-9 years who had a stem cell transplant for aplastic anemia, so the T cells may come from the graft donor. Both conserved end residues are part of each CDR3. D genes are given only for firm matches. Clone size is stated in some rows and not others, as once, few, many or a class when expanded.

j_call d_call v_call clone_size cdr3_nt cdr3_aa
TRBJ1-1 - TRBV21-1 few TGTGCCAGCAGCAAAGGACGGCTGAACACTGAAGCTTTCTTT CASSKGRLNTEAFF
TRBJ2-2 - TRBV9 - TGTGCCAGCAGCGTTTTCCACGGGGAGCTGTTTTTT CASSVFHGELFF
TRBJ2-1 - TRBV15 - TGTGCCACCAGCAGAACCAACAATGAGCAGTTCTTC CATSRTNNEQFF
TRBJ2-3 TRBD2 TRBV9 - TGTGCCAGCAGCGTAGAGGGCACGGGACTAGCGGGAGCTACGCAGTATTTT CASSVEGTGLAGATQYF
TRBJ1-6 - TRBV18 - TGTGCCAGCAAACCACCGGGGGCCCATAATTCACCCCTCCACTTT CASKPPGAHNSPLHF
TRBJ1-1 - TRBV29-1 - TGCAGCGTCATCCCAGCCAGGGGCCACATGAACACTGAAGCTTTCTTT CSVIPARGHMNTEAFF
TRBJ1-1 - TRBV9 - TGTGCCAGCAGCGTAGGGTTTCAGGGGCCTGAGGCTTTCTTT CASSVGFQGPEAFF
TRBJ2-5 - TRBV18 many TGTGCCAGCTCACCTTTGCCTAGTATCCAAGAGACCCAGTACTTC CASSPLPSIQETQYF
TRBJ2-7 TRBD2 TRBV4-3 few TGCGCCAGCAGCCAAGATCACGGCGGGAGGGTGTACGAGCAGTACTTC CASSQDHGGRVYEQYF
TRBJ2-3 TRBD2 TRBV15 - TGTGCCACCAGCAGAGCCCCTAGCGGGAGCGGAAATACGCAGTATTTT CATSRAPSGSGNTQYF
TRBJ1-5 TRBD1 TRBV12-3/TRBV12-4 few TGTGCCAGCGGAACCACAGGGGGCTGGCAGCCCCAGCATTTT CASGTTGGWQPQHF
TRBJ2-5 TRBD2 TRBV7-2 many TGTGCCAGCAGCCCTAGCGGGGCAGGGGAGACCCAGTACTTC CASSPSGAGETQYF
TRBJ1-6 TRBD1 TRBV12-3/TRBV12-4 - TGTGCCAGCAGCCCAACAGGGGACAATTCACCCCTCCACTTT CASSPTGDNSPLHF
TRBJ1-1 - TRBV7-9 - TGTGCCAGCAGCTTAGTAGGGACCCCGATCGAGACTGAAGCTTTCTTT CASSLVGTPIETEAFF
TRBJ2-5 - TRBV15 many TGTGCCACCAGCACCCGACAGGATGAGATAGAGACCCAGTACTTC CATSTRQDEIETQYF
TRBJ1-4 - TRBV5-1 few TGCGCCAGCAGCTCATCCGGAGAAGGCCGATTT CASSSSGEGRF
TRBJ2-7 TRBD1 TRBV19 few TGTGCCAGCGGAGAGGGGACAGGGCCCTACGAGCAGTACTTC CASGEGTGPYEQYF
TRBJ1-4 - TRBV6-5 many TGTGCCAGCAGTTTCGACATAGCAACTAATGAAAAACTGTTTTTT CASSFDIATNEKLFF
TRBJ2-7 TRBD1 TRBV20-1 few TGCAGTGCTAGAGATTTGAGCACCCGGGACAGGTACTCCTACGAGCAGTACTTC CSARDLSTRDRYSYEQYF
TRBJ2-6 - TRBV28 few TGTGCCAGCACCCTAGGGCGGCAGGGCCAGTCTGGGGCCAACGTCCTGACTTTC CASTLGRQGQSGANVLTF
TRBJ2-7 - TRBV14 many TGTGCCAGCAGCCAAGTCGGACCGCCCTACGAGCAGTACTTC CASSQVGPPYEQYF
TRBJ2-7 - TRBV20-1 many TGCAGTGCTAGGGACACCACCTCCTACGAGCAGTACTTC CSARDTTSYEQYF
TRBJ2-7 TRBD2 TRBV10-3 - TGTGCCATCAGTGGGGGACTAGCGGGAGTATACGAGCAGTACTTC CAISGGLAGVYEQYF
TRBJ2-1 TRBD2 TRBV12-3/TRBV12-4 few TGTGCCAGCAGTTTAGGGACTAGCGGAAGGGGGGTCAATGAGCAGTTCTTC CASSLGTSGRGVNEQFF
TRBJ2-7 TRBD2 TRBV5-1 - TGCGCCAGCAGCCTAGCAGGACTAGCGGACATCACCTACGAGCAGTACTTC CASSLAGLADITYEQYF
TRBJ1-1 - TRBV5-1 - TGCGCCAGCAGCTTGGTACAGGGAAGGGTCACTGAAGCTTTCTTT CASSLVQGRVTEAFF
TRBJ2-6 - TRBV4-3 - TGCGCCAGCAGCCATGCCGGGTCTGGGGCCAACGTCCTGACTTTC CASSHAGSGANVLTF
TRBJ2-7 TRBD1 TRBV10-3 few TGTGCCATCAGTGAGCCACGCTTGGGACAGGGGTCCTCCTACGAGCAGTACTTC CAISEPRLGQGSSYEQYF
TRBJ2-4 TRBD1 TRBV28 few TGTGCCAGCAGACCGGGACAGCCTCCTCCCATTCAGTACTTC CASRPGQPPPIQYF
TRBJ2-2 TRBD2 TRBV11-2 - TGTGCCAGCAGCTTGGTAGCGGGAGGCGCCGTGAACACCGGGGAGCTGTTTTTT CASSLVAGGAVNTGELFF
TRBJ1-5 - TRBV7-2 many TGTGCCAGCAGCTTAGAATACGCCGGCAATCAGCCCCAGCATTTT CASSLEYAGNQPQHF
TRBJ2-6 - TRBV28 - TGTGCCAGCAGAACAGACAGTCGCTCTGGGGCCAACGGCCTGACTTTC CASRTDSRSGANGLTF
TRBJ1-1 TRBD1 TRBV10-3 - TGTGCCATCAGTGAGTCTCGTCAGGGGGTCGAGGAAGCTTTCTTT CAISESRQGVEEAFF
TRBJ2-2 TRBD2 TRBV20-1 - TGCAGTACTATCCCGTTTTTGGCGGGAGGTACCGGGGAGCTGTTTTTT CSTIPFLAGGTGELFF
TRBJ1-2 - TRBV25-1 - TGTGCCAGCAGTGAATTCGGGGCGCAGGACTATGGCTACACCTTC CASSEFGAQDYGYTF
TRBJ2-3 - TRBV4-1 few TGCGCCAGCAGCCAAGCGGGGGTGGCACAAGATACGCAGTATTTT CASSQAGVAQDTQYF
TRBJ2-3 TRBD1 TRBV11-2 - TGTGCCAGCAGCGACCGGGACAGGGCGTCGGATACGCAGTATTTT CASSDRDRASDTQYF
TRBJ2-7 - TRBV9 - TGTGCCAGCAGCGTAGGTTTTTTGGGGACCTACGAGCAGTACTTC CASSVGFLGTYEQYF
TRBJ2-5 TRBD2 TRBV4-2 - TGTGCCAGCAGCCGGACTAGCGGGAGGGTAGAAGAGACCCAGTACTTC CASSRTSGRVEETQYF
TRBJ2-5 TRBD1 TRBV29-1 many TGCAGCGTTGAAGAAGCCAGGGGGCAAGAGACCCAGTACTTC CSVEEARGQETQYF
TRBJ1-5 - TRBV13 - TGTGCCAGCAGCATAGGACCGATTAGCAATCAGCCCCAGCATTTT CASSIGPISNQPQHF
TRBJ2-3 - TRBV4-3 few TGCGCCAGCAGCCAAGAGGCCGGCCCGTTCACAGATACGCAGTATTTT CASSQEAGPFTDTQYF
TRBJ2-3 - TRBV12-3/TRBV12-4 many TGTGCCAGCAGTTCACCGGGACTGCTCACAGATACGCAGTATTTT CASSSPGLLTDTQYF
TRBJ2-5 - TRBV6-5 many TGTGCCAGCAGTTGGGCCAAGGGGATAGAGACCCAGTACTTC CASSWAKGIETQYF
TRBJ1-1 - TRBV12-3/TRBV12-4 - TGTGCCAGCAGTTTAATCAGGGAGTTAGCTTTCTTT CASSLIRELAFF
TRBJ2-1 - TRBV28 few TGTGCCAGCAGTCGGCCGTTTCTATCCAATGAGCAGTTCTTC CASSRPFLSNEQFF
TRBJ1-2 TRBD1 TRBV20-1 - TGCAGTGCACAAACCGGGACAGGGAGTACTGGCTACACCTTC CSAQTGTGSTGYTF
TRBJ2-3 TRBD1 TRBV4-2 many TGTGCCAGCAGCCGACAGGGGGGCACAGATACGCAGTATTTT CASSRQGGTDTQYF
TRBJ2-7 - TRBV7-9 few TGTGCCAGCAGCTACGGGACGGCAGCCTACGAGCAGTACTTC CASSYGTAAYEQYF
TRBJ2-7 TRBD1 TRBV15 few TGTGCCACCAGCAGAGTCCCCGGGACAGACTCCTACGAGCAGTACTTC CATSRVPGTDSYEQYF
TRBJ2-7 - TRBV6-5 - TGTGCCAGCAGTTGGGCCAGGATTAGTGACGAGCAGTACTTC CASSWARISDEQYF
TRBJ2-3 - TRBV29-1 - TGCAGCCGCCTAGAAGATGGCACAGATACGCAGTATTTT CSRLEDGTDTQYF
TRBJ1-6 - TRBV15 - TGTGCCACCAGCAGAGTCCATTCCTATAATTCACCCCTCCACTTT CATSRVHSYNSPLHF
TRBJ2-1 TRBD2 TRBV29-1 - TGCAGCGTCCCTACATACAGCGGGATCAACTACTACTACAATGAGCAGTTCTTC CSVPTYSGINYYYNEQFF
TRBJ2-7 - TRBV29-1 many TGCAGCGTTGAGCAGGGAGACTACGAGCAGTACTTC CSVEQGDYEQYF